This T cell receptor beta chain is drawn from a study of T-cell reconstitution after alpha-beta-depleted transplantation in children. Whole-study results and caveats: Several hundred expanded graft clones reportedly supplied alpha-beta T cells about two months after transplant.

The CDR3 runs to 15 residues. From germline, CDR1 is SGHTA and CDR2 FQGNSA. Trimming cost V 5 bases and J 0 bases; bases outside gene matches: 4. This clonotype was seen ten or more times. What it recognizes is unknown. Construction of the TCRbeta library involved unique molecular identifiers. TCRdb itself ran the PCR reads through MiXCR, one entry per CDR3 protein. Altogether around 580,000 distinct CDR3 sequences are present, 23% being singletons, with the ten largest covering around 14%. The source was PBMCs, mostly from graft donor cells, collected 360 days after TCRalphabeta/CD19-depleted stem cell transplant. The sequence was obtained from a boy less than two years old who had a stem cell transplant for acute myeloid leukemia, so the T cells may come from the graft donor. The J gene is TRBJ2-1, the V gene TRBV7-2, with 7 bases matching TRBD2. The CDR3 spells CASSGSGNSYNEQFF. The CDR3 DNA follows: TGTGCCAGCAGCGGGAGCGGGAACTCCTACAATGAGCAGTTCTTC.